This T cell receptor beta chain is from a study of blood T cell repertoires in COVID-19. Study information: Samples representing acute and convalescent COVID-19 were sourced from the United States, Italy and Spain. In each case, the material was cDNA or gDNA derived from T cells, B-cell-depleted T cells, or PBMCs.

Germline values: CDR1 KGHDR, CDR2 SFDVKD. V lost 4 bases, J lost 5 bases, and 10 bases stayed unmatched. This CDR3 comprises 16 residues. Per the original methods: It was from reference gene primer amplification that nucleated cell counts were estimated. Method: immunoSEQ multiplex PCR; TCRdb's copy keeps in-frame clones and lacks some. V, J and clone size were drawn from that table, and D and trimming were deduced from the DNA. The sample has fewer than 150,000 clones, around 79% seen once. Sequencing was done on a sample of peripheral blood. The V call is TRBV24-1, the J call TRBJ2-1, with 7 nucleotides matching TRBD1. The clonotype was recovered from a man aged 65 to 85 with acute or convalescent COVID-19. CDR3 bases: TGTGCCACCAGTGACCGTCGACAGGGCGCACACAATGAGCAGTTCTTC. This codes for CATSDRRQGAHNEQFF.